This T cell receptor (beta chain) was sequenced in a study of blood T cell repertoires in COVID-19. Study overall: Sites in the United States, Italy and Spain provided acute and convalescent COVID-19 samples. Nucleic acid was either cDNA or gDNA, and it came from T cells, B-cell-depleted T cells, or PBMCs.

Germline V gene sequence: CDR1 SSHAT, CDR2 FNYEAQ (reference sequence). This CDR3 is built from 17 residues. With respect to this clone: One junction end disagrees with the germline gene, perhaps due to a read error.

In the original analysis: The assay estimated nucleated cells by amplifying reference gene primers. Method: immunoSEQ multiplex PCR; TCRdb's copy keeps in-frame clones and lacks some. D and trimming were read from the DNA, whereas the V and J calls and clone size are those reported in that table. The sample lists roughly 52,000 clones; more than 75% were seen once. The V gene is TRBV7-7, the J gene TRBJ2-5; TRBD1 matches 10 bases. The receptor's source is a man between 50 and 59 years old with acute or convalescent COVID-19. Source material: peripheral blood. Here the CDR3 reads CASSQSGTGAPQETQYF. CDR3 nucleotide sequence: TGTGCTAGCAGCCAAAGCGGGACAGGGGCCCCCCAAGAGACCCAGTACTTC.